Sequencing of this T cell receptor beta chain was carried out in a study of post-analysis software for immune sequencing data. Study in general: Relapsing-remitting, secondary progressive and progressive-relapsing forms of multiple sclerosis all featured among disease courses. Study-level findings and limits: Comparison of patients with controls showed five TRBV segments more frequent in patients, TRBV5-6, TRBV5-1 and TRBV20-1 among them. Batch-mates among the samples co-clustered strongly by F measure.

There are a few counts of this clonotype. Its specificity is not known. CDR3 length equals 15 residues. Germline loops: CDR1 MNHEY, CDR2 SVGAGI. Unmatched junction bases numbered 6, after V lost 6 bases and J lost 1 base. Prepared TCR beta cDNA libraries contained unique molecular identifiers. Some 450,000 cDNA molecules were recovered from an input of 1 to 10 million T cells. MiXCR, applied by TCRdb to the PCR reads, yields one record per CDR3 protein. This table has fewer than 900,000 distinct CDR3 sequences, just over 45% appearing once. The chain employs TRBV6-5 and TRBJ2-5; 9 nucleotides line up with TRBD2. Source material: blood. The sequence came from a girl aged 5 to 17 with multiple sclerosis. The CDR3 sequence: CASRRLAEFQETQYF. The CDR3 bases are TGTGCCAGCAGGCGACTAGCGGAGTTCCAAGAGACCCAGTACTTC.